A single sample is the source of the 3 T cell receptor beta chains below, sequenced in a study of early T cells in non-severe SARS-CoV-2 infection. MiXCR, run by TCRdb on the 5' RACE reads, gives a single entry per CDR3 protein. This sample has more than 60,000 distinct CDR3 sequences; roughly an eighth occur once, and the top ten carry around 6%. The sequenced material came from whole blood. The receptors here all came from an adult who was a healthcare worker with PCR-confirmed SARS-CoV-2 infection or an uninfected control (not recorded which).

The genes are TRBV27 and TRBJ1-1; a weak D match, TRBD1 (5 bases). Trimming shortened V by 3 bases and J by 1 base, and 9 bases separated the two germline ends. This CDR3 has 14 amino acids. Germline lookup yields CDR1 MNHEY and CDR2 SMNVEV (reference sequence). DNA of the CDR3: TGTGCCAGCAGTTTGGCAGGGAGGAACACTGAAGCTTTCTTT. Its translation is CASSLAGRNTEAFF.

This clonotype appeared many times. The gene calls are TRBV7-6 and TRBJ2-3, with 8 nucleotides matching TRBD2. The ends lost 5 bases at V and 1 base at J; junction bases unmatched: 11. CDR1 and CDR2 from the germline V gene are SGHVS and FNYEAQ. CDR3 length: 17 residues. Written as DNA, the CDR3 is TGTGCCAGCAGCGCCTGGGAAAGCGGGGGAGGCACAGATACGCAGTATTTT. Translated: CASSAWESGGGTDTQYF.

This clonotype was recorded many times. CDR3 sequence reads: CASRYPGTQPQHF. The CDR3 region has the DNA TGTGCCAGCAGATACCCAGGGACTCAGCCCCAGCATTTT. The J gene is TRBJ1-5, the V gene TRBV28, with D perhaps TRBD1 (5 bases). CDR3 length equals 13 residues. Germline CDR1 is MDHEN and CDR2 is SYDVKM. Trimming cost V 6 bases and J 6 bases, with 12 bases left between them.